The rows below give T cell receptor beta chains drawn from one sample of a study of shared clonotypes between healthy human individuals. Clones were read by immunoSEQ multiplex PCR, and TCRdb kept only the in-frame ones, dropping some. The table has roughly 2 million clones, over 85% seen once. The material sequenced was naive CD8+ T cells sorted from blood. These receptors were collected from a man aged 18 to 30 in good health. CDR3s include the opening cysteine and the closing phenylalanine or tryptophan. A D gene is named only where the DNA matches it firmly. Expanded clones are given a class, and other clones once, few, many or no size at all.

D gene	J gene	clone size	V gene	CDR3 protein	CDR3 DNA
NA	TRBJ2-1	NA	TRBV13	CASSSGQNEQFF	TGTGCCAGCAGCTCCGGACAGAATGAGCAGTTCTTC
NA	TRBJ2-5	NA	TRBV30	CAWSLNGEETQYF	TGTGCCTGGAGCCTTAATGGGGAAGAGACCCAGTACTTC
NA	TRBJ1-1	NA	TRBV5-1	CASSLGPGTIEAFF	TGCGCCAGCAGCTTGGGTCCGGGGACCATCGAAGCTTTCTTT
TRBD1	TRBJ1-4	once	TRBV9	CASSVEIGQAEKLFF	TGTGCCAGCAGCGTAGAGATCGGACAGGCCGAAAAACTGTTTTTT
TRBD1	TRBJ1-2	NA	TRBV10-2	CASSESISRQGTGYTF	TGCGCCAGCAGTGAGTCCATCTCCCGACAGGGTACCGGCTACACCTTC
TRBD1	TRBJ1-1	NA	TRBV2	CASSETGVNTEAFF	TGTGCCAGCAGTGAGACAGGGGTGAACACTGAAGCTTTCTTT
TRBD1	TRBJ2-7	NA	TRBV10-3	CAITGDRNRGNEQYF	TGTGCCATCACCGGGGATAGAAACAGGGGGAACGAGCAGTACTTC
NA	TRBJ1-2	NA	TRBV9	CASSVAELSLYGYTF	TGTGCCAGCAGCGTAGCGGAATTGAGCCTCTATGGCTACACCTTC
TRBD2	TRBJ2-7	NA	TRBV4-1	CASSQDREGEQYF	TGCGCCAGCAGCCAAGATAGGGAGGGAGAGCAGTACTTC
NA	TRBJ2-3	NA	TRBV6-5	CASSPGQTVGDTQYF	TGTGCCAGCAGCCCAGGACAAACCGTGGGAGATACGCAGTATTTT
NA	TRBJ2-7	NA	TRBV7-6	CASSPHPDQDYEQYF	TGTGCCAGCAGCCCCCACCCGGACCAGGACTACGAGCAGTACTTC
NA	TRBJ2-2	NA	TRBV7-9	CASSDDRIGNGELFF	TGTGCCAGCAGCGACGACAGGATCGGGAACGGGGAGCTGTTTTTT